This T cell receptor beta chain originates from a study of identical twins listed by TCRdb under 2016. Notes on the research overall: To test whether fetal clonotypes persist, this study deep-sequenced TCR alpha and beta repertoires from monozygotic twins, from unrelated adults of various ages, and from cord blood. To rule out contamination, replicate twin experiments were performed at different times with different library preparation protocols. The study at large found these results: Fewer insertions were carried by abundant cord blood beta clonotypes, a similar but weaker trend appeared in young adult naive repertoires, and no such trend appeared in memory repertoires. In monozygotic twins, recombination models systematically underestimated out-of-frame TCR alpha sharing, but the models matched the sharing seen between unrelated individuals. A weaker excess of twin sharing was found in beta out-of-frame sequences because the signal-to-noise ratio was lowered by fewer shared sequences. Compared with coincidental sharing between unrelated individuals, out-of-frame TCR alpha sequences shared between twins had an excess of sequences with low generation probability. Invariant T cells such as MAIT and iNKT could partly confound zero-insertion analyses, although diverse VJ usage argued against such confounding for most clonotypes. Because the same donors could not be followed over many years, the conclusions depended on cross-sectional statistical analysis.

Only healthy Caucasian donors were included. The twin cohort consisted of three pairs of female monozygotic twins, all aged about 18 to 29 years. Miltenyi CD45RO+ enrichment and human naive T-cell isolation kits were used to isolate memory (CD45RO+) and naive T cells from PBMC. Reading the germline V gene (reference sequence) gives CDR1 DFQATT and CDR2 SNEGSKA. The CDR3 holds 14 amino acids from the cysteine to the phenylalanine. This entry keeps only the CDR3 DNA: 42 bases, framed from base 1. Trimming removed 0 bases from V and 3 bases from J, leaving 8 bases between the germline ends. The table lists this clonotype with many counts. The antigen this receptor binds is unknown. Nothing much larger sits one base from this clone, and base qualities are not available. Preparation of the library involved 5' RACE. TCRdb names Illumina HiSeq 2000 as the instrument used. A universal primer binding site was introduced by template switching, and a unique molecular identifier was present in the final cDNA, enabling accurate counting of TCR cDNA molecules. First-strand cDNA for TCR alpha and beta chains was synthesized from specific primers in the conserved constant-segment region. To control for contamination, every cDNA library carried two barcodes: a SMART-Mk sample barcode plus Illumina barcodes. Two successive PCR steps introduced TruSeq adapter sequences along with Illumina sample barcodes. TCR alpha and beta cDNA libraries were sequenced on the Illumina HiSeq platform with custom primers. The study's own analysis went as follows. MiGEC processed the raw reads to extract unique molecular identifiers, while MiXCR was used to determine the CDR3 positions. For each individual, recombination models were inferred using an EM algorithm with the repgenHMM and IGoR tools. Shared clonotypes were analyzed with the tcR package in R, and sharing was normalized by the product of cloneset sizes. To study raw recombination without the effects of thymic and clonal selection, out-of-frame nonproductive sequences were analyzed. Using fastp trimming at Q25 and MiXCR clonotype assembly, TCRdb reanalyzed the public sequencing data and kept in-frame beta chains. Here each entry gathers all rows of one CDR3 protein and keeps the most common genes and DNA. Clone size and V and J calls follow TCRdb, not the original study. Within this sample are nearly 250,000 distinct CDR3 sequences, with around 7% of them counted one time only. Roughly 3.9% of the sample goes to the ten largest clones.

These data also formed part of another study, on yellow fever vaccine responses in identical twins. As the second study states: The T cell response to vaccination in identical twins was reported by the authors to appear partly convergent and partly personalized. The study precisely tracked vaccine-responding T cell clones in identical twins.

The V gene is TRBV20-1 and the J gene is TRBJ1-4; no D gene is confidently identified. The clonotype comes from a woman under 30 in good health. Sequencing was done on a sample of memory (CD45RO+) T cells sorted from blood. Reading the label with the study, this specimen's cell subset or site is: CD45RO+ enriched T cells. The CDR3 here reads CSARDFRANEKLFF. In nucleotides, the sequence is TGCAGTGCTAGAGATTTCAGAGCTAATGAAAAACTGTTTTTT.